This TCR beta chain was recorded in a study of shared clonotypes between healthy human individuals. Study details: There were three CD4 naive, three CD4 memory, two CD8 naive and one CD8 memory plates per donor. Study observations and caveats: Tissue TCR repertoires likely differ from these blood-only repertoires.

About this clone itself: The antigen remains unidentified.

V lost 0 bases, J lost 2 bases, and 4 bases stayed unmatched. CDR1 is SEHNR, CDR2 FQNEAQ, per germline (reference sequence). The CDR3 is made up of 15 amino acids. Naive CD8 populations comprised CD45RO-negative cells positively selected for CCR7, excluding terminally differentiated effector memory CD45RA+ cells. Participating donors were healthy, HIV-negative adults free of recent acute infections or vaccinations. Generated by immunoSEQ multiplex PCR, the TCRdb table keeps only in-frame clones and is missing some. The sample consists of roughly 2.1 million clones, about 92% of them appearing once. The chain combines TRBV7-9 with TRBJ2-7; 7 bases align to TRBD1. The source material was naive CD8+ T cells from PBMCs. The receptor's source is a young man in good health. Some clones in this sample may be carry-over from other donors' samples. The DNA for the CDR3 is TGTGCCAGCAGCTTAGCTCCGACAGGGCCCTACGAGCAGTACTTC. Its translation: CASSLAPTGPYEQYF.